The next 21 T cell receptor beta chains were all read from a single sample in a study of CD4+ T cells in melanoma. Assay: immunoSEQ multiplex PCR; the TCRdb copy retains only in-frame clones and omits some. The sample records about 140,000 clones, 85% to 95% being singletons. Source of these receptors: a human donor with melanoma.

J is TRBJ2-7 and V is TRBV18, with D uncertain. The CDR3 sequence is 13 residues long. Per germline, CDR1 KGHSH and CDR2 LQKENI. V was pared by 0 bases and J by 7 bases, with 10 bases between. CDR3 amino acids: CASSPPGSGEQYF. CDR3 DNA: TGTGCCAGCTCACCACCGGGGTCCGGGGAGCAGTACTTC.

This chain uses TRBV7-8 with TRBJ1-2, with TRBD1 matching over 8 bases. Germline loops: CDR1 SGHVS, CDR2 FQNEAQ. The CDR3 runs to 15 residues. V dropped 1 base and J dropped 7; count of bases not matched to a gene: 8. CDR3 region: CASSLVGTGLPGYTF. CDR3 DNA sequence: TGTGCCAGCAGCTTAGTCGGGACAGGTTTGCCTGGCTACACCTTC. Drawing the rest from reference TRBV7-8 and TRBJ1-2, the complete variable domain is GAGVSQSPRYKVAKRGQDVALRCDPISGHVSLFWYQQALGQGPEFLTYFQNEAQLDKSGLPSDRFFAERPEGSVSTLKIQRTQQEDSAVYLCASSLVGTGLPGYTFGSGTRLTVV.

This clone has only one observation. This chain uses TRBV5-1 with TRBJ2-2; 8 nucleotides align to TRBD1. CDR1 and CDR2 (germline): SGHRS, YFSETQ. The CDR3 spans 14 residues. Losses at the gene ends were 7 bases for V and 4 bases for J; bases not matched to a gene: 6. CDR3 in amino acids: CASGLTGVTGELFF. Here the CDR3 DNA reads TGCGCCAGCGGATTGACAGGGGTCACCGGGGAGCTGTTTTTT.

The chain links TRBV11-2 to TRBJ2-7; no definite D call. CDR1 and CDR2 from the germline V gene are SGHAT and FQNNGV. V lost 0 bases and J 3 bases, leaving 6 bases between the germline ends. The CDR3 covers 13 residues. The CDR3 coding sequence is TGTGCCAGCAGCTTAGACCCACGCTACGAGCAGTACTTC. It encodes CASSLDPRYEQYF.

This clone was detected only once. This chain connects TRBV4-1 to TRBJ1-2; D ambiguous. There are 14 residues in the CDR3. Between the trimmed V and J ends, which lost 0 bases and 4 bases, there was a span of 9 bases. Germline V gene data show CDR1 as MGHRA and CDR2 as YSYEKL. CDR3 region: CASSQDRDGYGYTF. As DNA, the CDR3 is TGCGCCAGCAGCCAAGATCGGGATGGCTATGGCTACACCTTC.

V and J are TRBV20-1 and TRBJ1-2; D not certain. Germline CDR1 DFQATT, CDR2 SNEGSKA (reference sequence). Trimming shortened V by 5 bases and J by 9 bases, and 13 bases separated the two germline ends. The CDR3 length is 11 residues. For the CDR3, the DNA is TGCAGTGCTCCCGGAACCCGGAGCTACACCTTC. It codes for CSAPGTRSYTF.

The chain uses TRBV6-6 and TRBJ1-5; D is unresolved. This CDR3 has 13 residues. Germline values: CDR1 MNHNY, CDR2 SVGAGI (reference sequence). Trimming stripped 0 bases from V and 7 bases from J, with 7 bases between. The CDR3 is CASSYSSVQPQHF. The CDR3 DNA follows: TGTGCCAGCAGTTACTCGTCCGTCCAGCCCCAGCATTTT.

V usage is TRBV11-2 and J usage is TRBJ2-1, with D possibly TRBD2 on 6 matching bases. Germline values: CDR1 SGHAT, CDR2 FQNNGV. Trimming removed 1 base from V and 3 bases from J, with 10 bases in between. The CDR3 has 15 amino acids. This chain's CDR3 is CASSLVSGVYNEQFF. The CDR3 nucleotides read TGTGCCAGCAGCTTAGTTAGCGGAGTCTACAATGAGCAGTTCTTC.

The CDR3 sequence is CASSLSEGETQYF. The CDR3 DNA reads as TGTGCCAGCAGCTTAAGCGAAGGAGAGACCCAGTACTTC. The V and J genes are TRBV7-9 and TRBJ2-5, with D hard to call. This CDR3 spans 13 amino acids. Per germline, CDR1 SEHNR and CDR2 FQNEAQ (reference sequence). V shed 2 bases and J shed 4 bases, with 8 bases lying between them.

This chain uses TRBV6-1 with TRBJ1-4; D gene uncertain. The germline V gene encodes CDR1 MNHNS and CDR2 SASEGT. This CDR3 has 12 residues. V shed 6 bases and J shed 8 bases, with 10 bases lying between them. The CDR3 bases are TGTGCCAGCAGCCCCCAATTCGAAAAACTGTTTTTT. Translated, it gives CASSPQFEKLFF.

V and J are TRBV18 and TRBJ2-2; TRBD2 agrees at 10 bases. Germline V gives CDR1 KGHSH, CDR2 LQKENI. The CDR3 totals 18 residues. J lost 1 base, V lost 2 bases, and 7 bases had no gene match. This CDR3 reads CASSPNSPSGGNTGELFF. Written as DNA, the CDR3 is TGTGCCAGCTCACCAAATTCCCCTAGCGGGGGGAACACCGGGGAGCTGTTTTTT.

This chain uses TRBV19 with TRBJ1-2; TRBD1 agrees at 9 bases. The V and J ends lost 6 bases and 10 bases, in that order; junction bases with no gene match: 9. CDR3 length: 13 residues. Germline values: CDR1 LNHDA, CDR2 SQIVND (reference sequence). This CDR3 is CASRLPGQGPYTF. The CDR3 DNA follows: TGTGCCAGTAGGTTACCGGGACAGGGACCCTACACCTTC. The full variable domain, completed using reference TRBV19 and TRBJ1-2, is DGGITQSPKYLFRKEGQNVTLSCEQNLNHDAMYWYRQDPGQGLRLIYYSQIVNDFQKGDIAEGYSVSREKKESFPLTVTSAQKNPTAFYLCASRLPGQGPYTFGSGTRLTVV.

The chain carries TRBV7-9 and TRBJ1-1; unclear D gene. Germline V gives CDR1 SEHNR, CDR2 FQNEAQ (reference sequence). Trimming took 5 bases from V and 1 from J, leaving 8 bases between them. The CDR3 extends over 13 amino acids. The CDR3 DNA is TGTGCCAGCAGCCTCCTCACGAACACTGAAGCTTTCTTT. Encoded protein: CASSLLTNTEAFF.

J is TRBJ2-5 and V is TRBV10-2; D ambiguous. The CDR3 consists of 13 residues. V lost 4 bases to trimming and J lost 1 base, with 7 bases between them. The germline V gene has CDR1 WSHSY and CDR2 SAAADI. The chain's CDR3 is CASSAQAQETQYF. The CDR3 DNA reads TGCGCCAGCAGTGCCCAAGCCCAAGAGACCCAGTACTTC.

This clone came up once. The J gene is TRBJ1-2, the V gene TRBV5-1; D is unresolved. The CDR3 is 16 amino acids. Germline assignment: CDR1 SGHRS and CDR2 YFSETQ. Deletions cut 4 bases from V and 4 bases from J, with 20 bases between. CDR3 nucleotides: TGCGCCAGCAGCGTGGACCCCTTGGCCGAGCTCTATGGCTACACCTTC. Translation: CASSVDPLAELYGYTF. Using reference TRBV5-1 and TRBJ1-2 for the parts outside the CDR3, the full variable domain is KAGVTQTPRYLIKTRGQQVTLSCSPISGHRSVSWYQQTPGQGLQFLFEYFSETQRNKGNFPGRFSGRQFSNSRSEMNVSTLELGDSALYLCASSVDPLAELYGYTFGSGTRLTVV.

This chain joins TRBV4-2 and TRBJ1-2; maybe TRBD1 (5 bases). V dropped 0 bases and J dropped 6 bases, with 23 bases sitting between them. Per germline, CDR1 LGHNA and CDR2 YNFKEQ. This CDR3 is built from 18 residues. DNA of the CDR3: TGTGCCAGCAGCCAAGATTGGGGGTCAGGCAGGGCGGGTCATGGCTACACCTTC. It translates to CASSQDWGSGRAGHGYTF.

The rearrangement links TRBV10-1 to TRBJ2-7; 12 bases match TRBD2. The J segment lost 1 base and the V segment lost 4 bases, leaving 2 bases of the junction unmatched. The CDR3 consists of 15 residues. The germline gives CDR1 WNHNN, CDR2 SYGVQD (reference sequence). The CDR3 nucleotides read TGCGCCAGCAGTGGACTAGCGGGGGAATCCTACGAGCAGTACTTC. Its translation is CASSGLAGESYEQYF.

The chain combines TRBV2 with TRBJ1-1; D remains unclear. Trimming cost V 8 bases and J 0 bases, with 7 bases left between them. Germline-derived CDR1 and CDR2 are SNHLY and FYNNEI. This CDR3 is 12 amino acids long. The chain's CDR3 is CASGYLNTEAFF. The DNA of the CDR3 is TGTGCCAGCGGTTACCTGAACACTGAAGCTTTCTTT.

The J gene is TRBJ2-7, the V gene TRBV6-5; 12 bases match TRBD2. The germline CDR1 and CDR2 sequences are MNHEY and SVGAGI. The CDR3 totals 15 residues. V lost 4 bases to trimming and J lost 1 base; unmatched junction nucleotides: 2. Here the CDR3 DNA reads TGTGCCAGCAGTTCGGGGACTAGCGGGTCCTACGAGCAGTACTTC. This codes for CASSSGTSGSYEQYF.

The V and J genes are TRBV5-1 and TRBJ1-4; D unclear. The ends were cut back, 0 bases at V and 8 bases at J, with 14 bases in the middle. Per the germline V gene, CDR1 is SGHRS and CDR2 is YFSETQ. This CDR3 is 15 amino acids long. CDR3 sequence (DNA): TGCGCCAGCAGCTTGGAGGGTCCAGGTTTGGAAAAACTGTTTTTT. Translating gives CASSLEGPGLEKLFF.

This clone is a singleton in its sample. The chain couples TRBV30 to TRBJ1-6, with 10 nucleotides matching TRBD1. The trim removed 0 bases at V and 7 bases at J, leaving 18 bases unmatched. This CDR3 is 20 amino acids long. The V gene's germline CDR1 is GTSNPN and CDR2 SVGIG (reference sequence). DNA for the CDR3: TGTGCCTGGAGTGTAGTCAGGACCTCCGGGACAGGGGCCGGAAATTCACCCCTCCACTTT. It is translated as CAWSVVRTSGTGAGNSPLHF. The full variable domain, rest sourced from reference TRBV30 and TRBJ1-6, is SQTIHQWPATLVQPVGSPLSLECTVEGTSNPNLYWYRQAAGRGLQLLFYSVGIGQISSEVPQNLSASRPQDRQFILSSKKLLLSDSGFYLCAWSVVRTSGTGAGNSPLHFGNGTRLTVT.